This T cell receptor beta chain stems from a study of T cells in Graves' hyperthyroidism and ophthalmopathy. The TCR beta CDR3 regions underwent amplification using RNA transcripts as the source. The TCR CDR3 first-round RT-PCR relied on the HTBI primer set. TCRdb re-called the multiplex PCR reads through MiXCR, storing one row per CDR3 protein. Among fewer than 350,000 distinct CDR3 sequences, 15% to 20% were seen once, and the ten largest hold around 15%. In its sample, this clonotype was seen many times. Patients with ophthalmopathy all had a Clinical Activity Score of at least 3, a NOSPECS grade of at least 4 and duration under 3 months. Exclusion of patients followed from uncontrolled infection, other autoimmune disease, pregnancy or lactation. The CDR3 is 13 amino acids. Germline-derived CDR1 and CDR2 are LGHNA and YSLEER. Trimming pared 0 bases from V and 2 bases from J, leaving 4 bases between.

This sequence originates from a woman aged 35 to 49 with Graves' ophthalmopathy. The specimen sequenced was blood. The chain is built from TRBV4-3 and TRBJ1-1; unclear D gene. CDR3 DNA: TGCGCCAGCAGCCAAGAATTTAACACTGAAGCTTTCTTT. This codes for CASSQEFNTEAFF.